This T cell receptor beta chain was identified during a study of shared clonotypes between healthy human individuals. The V and J ends lost 3 bases and 1 base respectively, with 6 bases between them. CDR1 SEHNR and CDR2 FQNEAQ come from the germline V gene (reference sequence). This CDR3 contains 13 residues. The naive CD8 subset, CD45RO-negative cells positively selected for CCR7, excluded terminally differentiated effector memory CD45RA+ cells. This clone appeared a single time. This sequence may be a read error, since a much larger clone differs from it by one base. The repertoire was sequenced with immunoSEQ multiplex PCR; TCRdb's copy has only in-frame clones and lacks some. The table includes hundreds of thousands of clones, around 96% detected once.

The chain links TRBV7-9 to TRBJ2-5; D not resolved. This clonotype originated in a woman aged 25 to 39 in good health. Sequenced: naive CD8+ T cells sorted from blood. The CDR3 bases are TGTGCCAGCAGCTTGGAGTCCCAAGAGACCCAGTACTTC. Translation: CASSLESQETQYF.